The clone carrying this T cell receptor (beta chain) was found a few times. The ends lost 5 bases at V and 5 bases at J; junction bases unmatched: 6. Germline-derived CDR1 and CDR2 are MDHEN and SYDVKM. The CDR3 has 14 amino acids. The sample comes from a study of blood T cell repertoires in COVID-19. Overall study context: Material from acute and convalescent COVID-19 was sourced from the United States, Italy and Spain. In each case, the material was cDNA or gDNA derived from T cells, B-cell-depleted T cells, or PBMCs.

Patients from Seattle were sampled longitudinally, starting during active infection. Here immunoSEQ multiplex PCR was the method, and the copy in TCRdb shows in-frame clones only, minus some. The data hold 200,000 to 250,000 clones, with more than 80% observed a single time. This clonotype was sampled from a woman of 80 years or more with COVID-19, enrolled during active disease. The chain uses TRBV28 and TRBJ1-2; TRBD1 agrees at 9 bases. Sequenced sample: peripheral blood. Written as DNA, the CDR3 is TGTGCCAGCAGTGTTCCGGGACAGGGATATGGCTACACCTTC. Amino acid sequence: CASSVPGQGYGYTF.